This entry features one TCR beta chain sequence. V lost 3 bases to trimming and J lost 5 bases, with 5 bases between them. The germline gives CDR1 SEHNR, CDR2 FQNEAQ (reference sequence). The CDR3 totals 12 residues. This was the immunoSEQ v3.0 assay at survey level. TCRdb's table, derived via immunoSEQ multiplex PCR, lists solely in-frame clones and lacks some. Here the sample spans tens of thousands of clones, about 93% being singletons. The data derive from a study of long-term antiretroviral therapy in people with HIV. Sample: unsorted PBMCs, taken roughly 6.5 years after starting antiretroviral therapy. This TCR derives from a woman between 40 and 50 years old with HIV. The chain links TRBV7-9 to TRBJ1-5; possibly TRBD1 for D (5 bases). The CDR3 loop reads CASSLGDQPQHF. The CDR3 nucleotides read TGTGCCAGCAGCTTGGGGGATCAGCCCCAGCATTTT.